There are a few counts of the clone carrying this TCR beta chain. Its cognate antigen is unknown. Patients showing uncontrolled infection, other autoimmune disease, pregnancy or lactation were ineligible. The sample comes from a study of T cells in Graves' hyperthyroidism and ophthalmopathy. Study background: Prior to any treatment, at the point of initial diagnosis, peripheral blood was collected.

Amplified regions were TCR beta CDR3 sequences from RNA transcripts. The HTBI primer set was used in a first-round RT-PCR of the TCR CDR3. TCRdb passed the multiplex PCR reads through MiXCR, listing each CDR3 protein once. The sample lists 300,000 to 500,000 distinct CDR3 sequences, 14% to 15% occurring once. Whole-study results and caveats: Most thyroid clonotypes that were expanded above 0.001 also turned up in blood.

The CDR3 is made up of 14 amino acids. Germline V CDR1 and CDR2: MNHNS, SASEGT. With 6 bases removed from V and 0 bases from J, the gap between germline ends came to 11 bases. The sequence came from a woman aged 25-40 years with Graves' hyperthyroidism. The rearrangement uses TRBV6-1 and TRBJ1-1; possibly TRBD1 for D (6 bases). The sample taken for sequencing was blood. The CDR3 loop reads CASRGGAMNTEAFF. The DNA for the CDR3 is TGTGCCAGCAGGGGGGGGGCCATGAACACTGAAGCTTTCTTT.